These 18 T cell receptor beta chains originate from one sample sequenced in a study of shared clonotypes between healthy human individuals. Some clones are missing from TCRdb's copy, which holds only in-frame ones; the method was immunoSEQ multiplex PCR. The sample lists fewer than 3 million clones, 80% to 95% occurring once. Sequencing used naive CD4+ T cells from PBMCs. The subset: CD45RA+ positively selected. These TCRs come from a man younger than 35 in good health. Some clones in this sample may be carry-over from other donors' samples.

This chain uses TRBV28 with TRBJ1-5, with D perhaps TRBD1 (5 bases). With 7 bases removed from V and 7 bases from J, the gap between germline ends came to 14 bases. The CDR3 runs 13 residues. Germline CDR1 and CDR2: MDHEN and SYDVKM. Here the CDR3 reads CASNPGMKQPQHF. In nucleotides, the CDR3 is TGTGCCAGCAACCCAGGGATGAAACAGCCCCAGCATTTT.

The V and J genes are TRBV5-4 and TRBJ1-3; D may be TRBD1 (6 bases). Trimming cost V 2 bases and J 6 bases, with 15 bases left between them. The CDR3 is 15 residues long. CDR1 SGHNT and CDR2 YYREEE come from the germline V gene (reference sequence). CDR3 DNA: TGTGCCAGCAGCTTACGGACAGCCACCTCAAACACCATATATTTT. Amino acid sequence: CASSLRTATSNTIYF.

This clone was picked up one time. V and J are TRBV18 and TRBJ1-4, with D uncertain. The germline V and J ends were trimmed by 2 bases and 1 base, with 8 bases remaining between them. There are 15 residues in the CDR3. The germline V gene encodes CDR1 KGHSH and CDR2 LQKENI. The CDR3 region has the DNA TGTGCCAGCTCACCAAATCATGAAACTAATGAAAAACTGTTTTTT. Translation: CASSPNHETNEKLFF.

This rearrangement joins TRBV5-1 to TRBJ2-1, with D perhaps matching TRBD1 (6 bases). Trimming removed 4 bases at V and 5 bases at J, with 31 bases between. Germline V gives CDR1 SGHRS, CDR2 YFSETQ. The length of the CDR3 is 20 residues. CDR3: CASSPTTVEEQGTLHNEQFF. The DNA of the CDR3 is TGCGCCAGCAGCCCTACGACTGTCGAGGAACAGGGCACCCTCCACAATGAGCAGTTCTTC. Combining the CDR3 with reference TRBV5-1 and TRBJ2-1 gives the whole variable domain KAGVTQTPRYLIKTRGQQVTLSCSPISGHRSVSWYQQTPGQGLQFLFEYFSETQRNKGNFPGRFSGRQFSNSRSEMNVSTLELGDSALYLCASSPTTVEEQGTLHNEQFFGPGTRLTVL.

This clone has only one observation. V gene TRBV6-1 combines with J gene TRBJ1-1; D gene ambiguous. V lost 4 bases to trimming and J lost 7 bases, with 10 bases between them. Germline values: CDR1 MNHNS, CDR2 SASEGT. The CDR3 is 12 amino acids. CDR3 sequence (DNA): TGTGCCAGCAGTGGACGACGGGGTGAAGCTTTCTTT. As protein: CASSGRRGEAFF.

V gene TRBV28 combines with J gene TRBJ2-7; weak D call: TRBD1 (6 bases). Trimming took 7 bases from V and 7 from J, leaving 14 bases between them. CDR1 MDHEN and CDR2 SYDVKM come from the germline V gene. The CDR3 contains 12 residues. The CDR3 reads CASTVQGREQYF. The CDR3 DNA is TGTGCCAGCACCGTACAGGGCCGAGAGCAGTACTTC.

V and J are TRBV21-1 and TRBJ2-2. TRBV21-1 is noted as a pseudogene. This CDR3 is built from 17 residues. The CDR3 loop is CASSMGTDPRPTGELFF. CDR3 in DNA: TGTGCCAGCAGCATGGGGACGGATCCCAGGCCCACCGGGGAGCTGTTTTTT.

The genes are TRBV6-6 and TRBJ2-3; D is unresolved. With 0 bases removed from V and 5 bases from J, the gap between germline ends came to 9 bases. The CDR3 covers 14 residues. Germline V gene data show CDR1 as MNHNY and CDR2 as SVGAGI (reference sequence). The CDR3 nucleotides are TGTGCCAGCAGTTACTCCCCCTTAGTAGATACGCAGTATTTT. Protein sequence: CASSYSPLVDTQYF.

V gene TRBV19 combines with J gene TRBJ2-1; the match to TRBD2 covers 9 bases. The CDR3 loop spans 14 amino acids. With V trimmed by 5 bases and J by 6 bases, 5 bases remained unmatched. The germline gives CDR1 LNHDA, CDR2 SQIVND (reference sequence). DNA of the CDR3: TGTGCCAGTAGTGCGGGAGGGTTAGTCAATGAGCAGTTCTTC. This codes for CASSAGGLVNEQFF.

In nucleotides, the CDR3 is TGTGCCAGCAGCGCCCGAGTGCAGACAGGGGCCGAGCAGTACTTC. As protein: CASSARVQTGAEQYF. The chain links TRBV9 to TRBJ2-7; TRBD1 matches at 8 bases. Looked up from germline, CDR1 is SGDLS and CDR2 is YYNGEE. The J segment lost 6 bases and the V segment lost 3 bases, leaving 11 bases of the junction unmatched. The CDR3 loop spans 15 amino acids.

This clone has more than one count but fewer than ten. This rearrangement joins TRBV5-5 to TRBJ1-1, with D perhaps TRBD1 (6 bases). Germline values: CDR1 SGHKS, CDR2 YYEKEE (reference sequence). The CDR3 runs to 13 residues. V lost 4 bases to trimming and J lost 4 bases, with 11 bases between them. The CDR3 reads CASSQPGVTEAFF. Here the CDR3 DNA reads TGTGCCAGCAGCCAGCCAGGGGTCACTGAAGCTTTCTTT.

The V gene is TRBV28, the J gene TRBJ2-7, with D uncertain. Germline V lookup: CDR1 MDHEN, CDR2 SYDVKM. V lost 4 bases and J 9 bases, leaving 13 bases between the germline ends. The CDR3 has 12 amino acids. The CDR3 region is CASSSFREGQYF. In nucleotides, the CDR3 is TGTGCCAGCAGTTCCTTCCGAGAAGGGCAGTACTTC.

The chain links TRBV9 to TRBJ1-1; perhaps TRBD1 as D (6 bases). The CDR3 runs to 13 residues. With 2 bases removed from V and 6 bases from J, the gap between germline ends came to 11 bases. From germline, CDR1 is SGDLS and CDR2 YYNGEE. CDR3 region: CASSVFQGSEAFF. In DNA form, the CDR3 reads TGTGCCAGCAGCGTTTTTCAGGGGTCTGAAGCTTTCTTT. Variable domain in full (rest from reference TRBV9 and TRBJ1-1): DSGVTQTPKHLITATGQRVTLRCSPRSGDLSVYWYQQSLDQGLQFLIQYYNGEERAKGNILERFSAQQFPDLHSELNLSSLELGDSALYFCASSVFQGSEAFFGQGTRLTVV.

The chain employs TRBV2 and TRBJ2-1; TRBD2 aligns across 9 bases. The CDR3 is made up of 12 amino acids. V lost 7 bases, J lost 15 bases, and 10 bases stayed unmatched. Looked up from germline, CDR1 is SNHLY and CDR2 is FYNNEI. The CDR3 sequence is CASTETGTSLFF. The CDR3 region has the DNA TGTGCCAGCACTGAGACCGGGACTAGCCTGTTCTTC. Variable domain in full (rest from reference TRBV2 and TRBJ2-1): EPEVTQTPSHQVTQMGQEVILRCVPISNHLYFYWYRQILGQKVEFLVSFYNNEISEKSEIFDDQFSVERPDGSNFTLKIRSTKLEDSAMYFCASTETGTSLFFGPGTRLTVL.

This sequence joins TRBV7-3 and TRBJ1-1; weak D call: TRBD1 (5 bases). This CDR3 has 13 residues. Between the trimmed V and J ends, which lost 6 bases and 1 base, there was a span of 9 bases. Germline V gene sequence: CDR1 SGHTA, CDR2 FQGTGA. This CDR3 reads CASRQEGNTEAFF. CDR3 DNA: TGTGCCAGCAGACAGGAAGGGAACACTGAAGCTTTCTTT.

The chain has TRBV28 and TRBJ2-3; D gene uncertain. With 8 bases removed from V and 5 bases from J, the gap between germline ends came to 11 bases. From germline, CDR1 is MDHEN and CDR2 SYDVKM. The length of the CDR3 is 12 residues. CDR3 DNA: TGTGCCAGCGTTCCCTCAGGAGATACGCAGTATTTT. Its protein is CASVPSGDTQYF.

This sequence joins TRBV27 and TRBJ2-3; D is possibly TRBD2 (5 bases). The V gene's germline CDR1 is MNHEY and CDR2 SMNVEV (reference sequence). There are 14 residues in the CDR3. V gave up 3 bases and J gave up 4 bases, with 11 bases separating them. CDR3 region: CASSFRPRADTQYF. The CDR3 DNA reads as TGTGCCAGCAGTTTCCGTCCGCGGGCAGATACGCAGTATTTT.

V gene TRBV4-1 combines with J gene TRBJ2-3, with TRBD1 as a possible D gene (6 bases). Germline assignment: CDR1 MGHRA and CDR2 YSYEKL. The CDR3 is made up of 14 amino acids. V lost 2 bases, J lost 5 bases, and 11 bases lay in between. CDR3 bases: TGCGCCAGCAGCCAACGGCAGGGGAAAGATACGCAGTATTTT. As protein: CASSQRQGKDTQYF.